This passage covers 17 T cell receptor beta chains from one sample sequenced in a study of blood T cells in healthy people across ages. It was with a sample-barcoded 5' primer and a J-beta primer mix that a second PCR of roughly 6 to 11 cycles was run. One entry per CDR3 protein, called by TCRdb with MiXCR from the 5' RACE reads. Among over 1,200,000 distinct CDR3 sequences listed, around 59% were seen once. Sample: blood. The receptor set was obtained from a man younger than 35 in good health.

Only one count was recorded for this clonotype. This chain connects TRBV9 to TRBJ1-1; tentatively, D is TRBD1 (6 bases). The germline V gene encodes CDR1 SGDLS and CDR2 YYNGEE. The CDR3 has 16 residues. V was pared by 0 bases and J by 0 bases, with 12 bases between. The CDR3 loop is CASSVVPGALNTEAFF. The CDR3, as DNA: TGTGCCAGCAGCGTAGTCCCAGGGGCCTTGAACACTGAAGCTTTCTTT.

This clonotype was detected only a few times. The rearrangement links TRBV29-1 to TRBJ2-1; 9 nucleotides line up with TRBD1. Unmatched junction bases numbered 3, after V lost 5 bases and J lost 4 bases. This CDR3 region has 13 residues. Germline V CDR1 and CDR2: SQVTM, ANQGSEA. CDR3 nucleotide sequence: TGCAGCGTTTCGACAGGGGGGTACAATGAGCAGTTCTTC. Amino acids: CSVSTGGYNEQFF.

This clonotype came up once. In DNA, the CDR3 is TGCAGCGTTGAAGTCCACGGGACGAACACTGAAGCTTTCTTT. It is translated as CSVEVHGTNTEAFF. This chain connects TRBV29-1 to TRBJ1-1; possible D gene TRBD1, 5 bases. The CDR3 is 14 amino acids. In germline, CDR1 is SQVTM, CDR2 ANQGSEA. Trimming left V 1 base short and J 1 base short, with 10 bases between. The variable domain in full, with the rest retrieved from reference TRBV29-1 and TRBJ1-1, is SAVISQKPSRDICQRGTSLTIQCQVDSQVTMMFWYRQQPGQSLTLIATANQGSEATYESGFVIDKFPISRPNLTFSTLTVSNMSPEDSSIYLCSVEVHGTNTEAFFGQGTRLTVV.

The chain has TRBV25-1 and TRBJ2-1; 7 nucleotides line up with TRBD2. CDR1 is MGHDK, CDR2 SYGVNS, per germline. V lost 8 bases and J lost 13; bases outside the gene matches: 14. This CDR3 has 13 residues. CDR3 protein: CASRLRGVETQFF. The CDR3 DNA reads TGTGCCAGCCGACTTCGGGGGGTTGAGACCCAGTTCTTC.

The J gene is TRBJ1-5, the V gene TRBV7-6, with no clear D. CDR1 SGHVS and CDR2 FNYEAQ come from the germline V gene. Deletions cut 0 bases from V and 4 bases from J, with 16 bases between. The length of the CDR3 is 17 residues. The CDR3 loop is CASSLAVGQRPNQPQHF. The CDR3 DNA sequence: TGTGCCAGCAGCTTAGCGGTCGGGCAGAGACCTAATCAGCCCCAGCATTTT.

With respect to this clonotype: Since the CDR3 does not end with the conserved phenylalanine or tryptophan, this likely comes from a read error. The chain combines TRBV7-2 with TRBJ2-1, with D maybe TRBD1 (6 bases). V lost 8 bases and J 9 bases, leaving 17 bases between the germline ends. Germline V CDR1 and CDR2: SGHTA, FQGNSA. The CDR3 has 13 residues. The CDR3 loop reads CASRSQGLGEQFV. The CDR3 bases are TGTGCCAGCCGGTCTCAGGGGCTAGGTGAGCAGTTCGTC.

The chain carries TRBV12-5 and TRBJ2-3, with D tentatively TRBD1 or TRBD2 (5 bases each). Germline V CDR1 and CDR2: LGHNT, FRNRAP. The CDR3 runs to 15 residues. V shed 8 bases and J shed 1 base, with 16 bases lying between them. CDR3 sequence reads: CASCAPGHGTDTQYF. The CDR3 DNA reads TGTGCTAGTTGCGCTCCGGGGCACGGCACAGATACGCAGTATTTT. Full variable domain (outside the CDR3, taken from reference TRBV12-5 and TRBJ2-3): DARVTQTPRHKVTEMGQEVTMRCQPILGHNTVFWYRQTMMQGLELLAYFRNRAPLDDSGMPKDRFSAEMPDATLATLKIQPSEPRDSAVYFCASCAPGHGTDTQYFGPGTRLTVL.

This clonotype was seen a few times. In nucleotides, the CDR3 is TGCGCCAGCAGCCAACCAATAGCGGGAGGTGCCTACGAGCAGTACTTC. Residues: CASSQPIAGGAYEQYF. The chain is built from TRBV4-1 and TRBJ2-7; TRBD2 aligns across 10 bases. The ends lost 2 bases at V and 2 bases at J; junction bases unmatched: 6. This CDR3 has 16 residues. Germline CDR1 reads MGHRA; CDR2 reads YSYEKL.

This clonotype was found once. The rearrangement links TRBV7-9 to TRBJ2-4; D is possibly TRBD1 (5 bases). V gave up 2 bases and J gave up 9 bases, with 14 bases separating them. The CDR3 is 14 amino acids. Per germline, CDR1 SEHNR and CDR2 FQNEAQ (reference sequence). CDR3 sequence reads: CASSLPESRGIQYF. CDR3 DNA: TGTGCCAGCAGCTTACCAGAGAGTAGGGGCATTCAGTACTTC. Full variable domain (remainder filled in from reference TRBV7-9 and TRBJ2-4): DTGVSQNPRHKITKRGQNVTFRCDPISEHNRLYWYRQTLGQGPEFLTYFQNEAQLEKSRLLSDRFSAERPKGSFSTLEIQRTEQGDSAMYLCASSLPESRGIQYFGAGTRLSVL.

This chain's CDR3 is CASSPGLNRPNYEQYF. In DNA form, the CDR3 reads TGTGCCAGCAGCCCTGGGCTCAACAGGCCGAACTACGAGCAGTACTTC. This chain links TRBV7-9 with TRBJ2-7; tentatively, D is TRBD1 (5 bases). Trimming shortened V by 5 bases and J by 3 bases, and 20 bases separated the two germline ends. This CDR3 has 16 residues. Germline values: CDR1 SEHNR, CDR2 FQNEAQ (reference sequence).

A remark on this clonotype: One junction end does not reproduce the germline sequence, and a read error may be involved. The chain carries TRBV20-1 and TRBJ1-1; no firm D call. Germline loops: CDR1 DFQATT, CDR2 SNEGSKA (reference sequence). The CDR3 has 13 amino acids. The CDR3 DNA is TGCAGTGCGAGAGATTACGTAACCGCTGAAGCTTTCTTT. Its protein product is CSARDYVTAEAFF.

This clonotype showed up just once. CDR3 sequence: CSVDIGNPNYGYTF. DNA of the CDR3: TGCAGCGTTGATATAGGAAACCCCAACTATGGCTACACCTTC. The chain recombines TRBV29-1 with TRBJ1-2, with D uncertain. Per germline, CDR1 SQVTM and CDR2 ANQGSEA. CDR3 length: 14 amino acids. Trimming stripped 3 bases from V and 2 bases from J, with 13 bases between.

The chain employs TRBV11-2 and TRBJ2-1; 9 bases line up with TRBD2. Germline lookup yields CDR1 SGHAT and CDR2 FQNNGV. V dropped 8 bases and J dropped 7; count of bases not matched to a gene: 12. The CDR3 totals 15 residues. CDR3 in amino acids: CASAPPAGGLNEQFF. CDR3 bases: TGTGCCAGCGCCCCGCCAGCGGGAGGTTTGAATGAGCAGTTCTTC.

The chain carries TRBV18 and TRBJ2-3; TRBD2 agrees at 8 bases. J lost 4 bases, V lost 0 bases, and 9 bases had no gene match. This CDR3 spans 17 amino acids. The germline V gene encodes CDR1 KGHSH and CDR2 LQKENI. This CDR3 is CASSPPVAGRAADTQYF. In DNA, the CDR3 is TGTGCCAGCTCACCACCAGTAGCGGGACGGGCGGCAGATACGCAGTATTTT.

The chain employs TRBV5-1 and TRBJ2-1; the D gene is possibly TRBD2 (5 bases). The CDR3 spans 13 residues. Germline CDR1 SGHRS, CDR2 YFSETQ. V lost 5 bases and J lost 6, with 12 bases in between. CDR3 protein: CASRPPSRNEQFF. The CDR3 nucleotides read TGCGCCAGCAGGCCGCCTAGCCGCAATGAGCAGTTCTTC.

This clonotype was observed a single time. This chain links TRBV21-1 with TRBJ1-4; the table gives TRBD1 as D, unverified against the DNA. TRBV21-1 is annotated as a pseudogene. The CDR3 is 17 residues long. The CDR3 nucleotides are TGTGCCAGCAGCAAAGAGACAGGGCAGGGGACTAATGAAAAACTGTTTTTT. Its protein product is CASSKETGQGTNEKLFF.

This chain connects TRBV6-2 or TRBV6-3 to TRBJ2-3; TRBD2 aligns across 9 bases. J gave up 2 bases and V 5 bases, and 14 bases lay outside the gene matches. The germline gives CDR1 MNHEY, CDR2 SVGEGT. The CDR3 consists of 18 residues. CDR3 sequence reads: CASSRWLAGRRLTDTQYF. Here the CDR3 DNA reads TGTGCCAGCAGTCGCTGGCTAGCGGGGCGAAGACTCACAGATACGCAGTATTTT.